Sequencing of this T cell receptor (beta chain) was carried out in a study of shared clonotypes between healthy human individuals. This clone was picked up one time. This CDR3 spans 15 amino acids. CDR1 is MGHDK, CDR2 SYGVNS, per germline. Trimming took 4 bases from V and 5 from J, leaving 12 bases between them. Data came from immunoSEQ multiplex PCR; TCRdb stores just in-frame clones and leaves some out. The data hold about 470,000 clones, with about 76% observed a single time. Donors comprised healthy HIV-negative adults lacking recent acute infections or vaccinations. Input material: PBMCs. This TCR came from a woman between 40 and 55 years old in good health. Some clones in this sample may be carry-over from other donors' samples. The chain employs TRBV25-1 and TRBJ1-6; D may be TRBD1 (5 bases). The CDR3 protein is CASSALGTDNSPLHF. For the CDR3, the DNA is TGTGCCAGCAGTGCCCTCGGGACGGATAATTCACCCCTCCACTTT.